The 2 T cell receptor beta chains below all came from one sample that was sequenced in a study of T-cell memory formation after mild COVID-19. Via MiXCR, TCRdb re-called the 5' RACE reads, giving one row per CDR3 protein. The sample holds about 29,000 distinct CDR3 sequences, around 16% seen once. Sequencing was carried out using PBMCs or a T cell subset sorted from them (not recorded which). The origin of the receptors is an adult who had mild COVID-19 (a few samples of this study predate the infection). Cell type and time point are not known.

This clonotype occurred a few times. This CDR3 is CASSPSGGAAKTQYF. The CDR3 bases are TGTGCCAGCAGCCCGAGCGGGGGGGCAGCGAAGACCCAGTACTTC. V and J are TRBV3-1 and TRBJ2-5, with 10 positions matching TRBD2. The V gene's germline CDR1 is LGHDT and CDR2 YNNKEL (reference sequence). This CDR3 region has 15 residues. V trimming: 4 bases; J trimming: 6 bases; junction bases outside the gene matches: 8.

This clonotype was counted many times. Written as DNA, the CDR3 is TGTGCCAGCAGCTTAATTGGAGGAGAGACCCAGTACTTC. Translation: CASSLIGGETQYF. The rearrangement links TRBV7-3 to TRBJ2-5; tentatively, D is TRBD2 (5 bases). This CDR3 is built from 13 residues. V lost 1 base and J 4 bases, leaving 7 bases between the germline ends. The germline V gene has CDR1 SGHTA and CDR2 FQGTGA.